This TCR beta chain was sequenced for a study of blood T cell repertoires in COVID-19. Study overall: T cells, B-cell-depleted T cells, or PBMCs supplied cDNA or gDNA.

How the authors handled the data: For nucleated cells, counts were estimated from reference gene primer amplification. Here immunoSEQ multiplex PCR was the method, and the copy in TCRdb shows in-frame clones only, minus some. V and J calls and clone size are given by that table; D and trimming were obtained from the DNA. The repertoire consists of a few hundred thousand clones, with over 75% occurring once and the leading ten covering under 3%. Resolution of symptoms, clearance, or two negative PCRs was present in recovered Cohort 3 donors. The V and J ends lost 3 bases and 5 bases respectively, with 18 bases between them. In germline, CDR1 is SGHRS, CDR2 YFSETQ. This CDR3 is 17 amino acids long.

The chain couples TRBV5-1 to TRBJ1-6, with D perhaps matching TRBD1 (5 bases). This TCR was recovered from a woman aged 25 to 39 who had recovered from COVID-19. The sample consisted of PBMCs or T cells enriched from blood (not recorded which). CDR3 coding DNA: TGCGCCAGCAGCTCCCGAGGCGGGGGTCCTAATAATTCACCCCTCCACTTT. It specifies CASSSRGGGPNNSPLHF. Variable domain in full (rest from reference TRBV5-1 and TRBJ1-6): KAGVTQTPRYLIKTRGQQVTLSCSPISGHRSVSWYQQTPGQGLQFLFEYFSETQRNKGNFPGRFSGRQFSNSRSEMNVSTLELGDSALYLCASSSRGGGPNNSPLHFGNGTRLTVT.